Listed below are T cell receptor beta chains from one sample, sequenced in a study of shared clonotypes between healthy human individuals. Sequencing used immunoSEQ multiplex PCR; TCRdb keeps in-frame clones, though not all of them. Altogether 2.5 million or so clones are present, over 85% being singletons, with the ten largest covering more than 0.12%. Sequenced sample: naive CD4+ T cells sorted from blood. The origin of the receptors is a man aged 18-30 years in good health. Both conserved end residues are part of each CDR3. The D gene is left open where the match is weak. The size entry is marked missing in some rows and otherwise reads once, few, many or a size class.

clone_size,d_call,j_call,v_call,cdr3_nt,cdr3_aa
.,.,TRBJ1-4,TRBV29-1,TGCAGCGGGTGCACAGGAGGGGGGAATGAAAAACTGTTTTTT,CSGCTGGGNEKLFF
.,.,TRBJ2-3,TRBV5-1,TGCGCCAGCTGGTCCCCCTCCGAGGCAGATACGCAGTATTTT,CASWSPSEADTQYF
.,TRBD2,TRBJ2-1,TRBV7-2,TGTGCCAGCAGCTTAACTAGCGGGGGGGCGTCCTACAATGAGCAGTTCTTC,CASSLTSGGASYNEQFF
.,.,TRBJ2-3,TRBV5-4,TGTGCCAGCAGCCGGACAGGCACAGATACGCAGTATTTT,CASSRTGTDTQYF
few,.,TRBJ2-2,TRBV19,TGTGCCAGTAGTACCCGGAACACCGGGGAGCTGTTTTTT,CASSTRNTGELFF
.,.,TRBJ2-1,TRBV5-1,TGCGCCAGCAGCGGGAACTACAATGAGCAGTTCTTC,CASSGNYNEQFF
.,.,TRBJ2-3,TRBV28,TGTGCCAGCAGTTCTCCGTCTAGTTGGACAGATACGCAGTATTTT,CASSSPSSWTDTQYF
.,.,TRBJ2-7,TRBV10-3,TGTGCCATCAAAGAGGGAATCCTCTTCGAGCAGTACTTC,CAIKEGILFEQYF
once,TRBD1,TRBJ1-1,TRBV2,TGTGCCAGCAGCAAAGGGGACAGTTACACTGAAGCTTTCTTT,CASSKGDSYTEAFF
.,.,TRBJ1-1,TRBV28,TGTGCCAGCAGGATAAGTGTTATGCCGGCTGAAGCTTTCTTT,CASRISVMPAEAFF
.,TRBD1,TRBJ1-2,TRBV5-1,TGCGCCAGCGGCGGGACAGGGATTGATGGCTACACCTTC,CASGGTGIDGYTF
.,.,TRBJ2-5,TRBV7-2,TGTGCCAGCAGCTCCTCCCACTTGGCCCCCCAAGAGACCCAGTACTTC,CASSSSHLAPQETQYF
few,TRBD1,TRBJ1-1,TRBV12-5,TGTGCTAGTGGTTTGCCGGACAGGACTATGAACACTGAAGCTTTCTTT,CASGLPDRTMNTEAFF
once,.,TRBJ1-5,TRBV19,TGTGCCAGTAGTATGGCAGGGGCTGAGAATCAGCCCCAGCATTTT,CASSMAGAENQPQHF
.,TRBD2,TRBJ2-1,TRBV10-3,TGTGCCATCAGTCTAGCGGGAGAAATCTACAATGAGCAGTTCTTC,CAISLAGEIYNEQFF
.,.,TRBJ2-2,TRBV7-2,TGTGCCAGCAGCTTAGGCCAGAAGGACACCGGGGAGCTGTTTTTT,CASSLGQKDTGELFF
.,TRBD1,TRBJ2-6,TRBV7-9,TGTGCCAGCAGCCTGAGAGGTTGGGACAGGGGGGTCAACGTCCTGACTTTC,CASSLRGWDRGVNVLTF
.,TRBD2,TRBJ2-7,TRBV2,TGTGCCAGCACGTGGGAGGGAACCTACGAGCAGTACTTC,CASTWEGTYEQYF
.,.,TRBJ2-7,TRBV12-5,TGTGCTAGTGGACTCGCCCCCGGAGTAGAACCTCGGGAGCAGTACTTC,CASGLAPGVEPREQYF
.,TRBD1,TRBJ1-2,TRBV30,TGTGCCTGGAGTGGAGTACGGACAGGTGGCTATGGCTACACCTTC,CAWSGVRTGGYGYTF
.,.,TRBJ2-7,TRBV30,TGTGCCTGGAGTGTACCAGGAGCGAATGCCTACGAGCAGTACTTC,CAWSVPGANAYEQYF
.,TRBD2,TRBJ2-7,TRBV19,TGTGCCAGTAGCGCCGGGACTAGCGGGACGGGCACCTACGAGCAGTACTTC,CASSAGTSGTGTYEQYF
.,.,TRBJ2-7,TRBV5-6,TGTGCCAGCAGCCTCCATAGCGGAGCCTACGAGCAGTACTTC,CASSLHSGAYEQYF
.,.,TRBJ2-7,TRBV5-1,TGCGCCAGCAGCCCCCTTATCTCGAACTCCTACGAGCAGTACTTC,CASSPLISNSYEQYF
.,TRBD1,TRBJ1-6,TRBV6-5,TGTGCCAGCAGTTACTCGGGGGTCACAGGGGGTTCACCCCTCCACTTT,CASSYSGVTGGSPLHF
.,TRBD2,TRBJ2-7,TRBV18,TGTGCCAGCTCAACTAGCGGGGGGGCCTACGAGCAGTACTTC,CASSTSGGAYEQYF
few,.,TRBJ1-1,TRBV19,TGTGCCAGTAGTAAGGCCCGACAGAACACTGAAGCTTTCTTT,CASSKARQNTEAFF
.,TRBD2,TRBJ2-5,TRBV5-1,TGCGCCAGCAGGAACACCACTAGCGGACAAGAGACCCAGTACTTC,CASRNTTSGQETQYF
.,.,TRBJ1-3,TRBV12-5,TGTGCTAGTGGTTTGGAATCTCGGAACACCATATATTTT,CASGLESRNTIYF
.,TRBD2,TRBJ2-7,TRBV4-1,TGCGCCAGCAGCCAAGATGGGGGGGGAAAGCAGTACTTC,CASSQDGGGKQYF
.,TRBD1,TRBJ2-7,TRBV12-5,TGTGCTAGTGGTCCCGGGGACAGCTACGAGCAGTACTTC,CASGPGDSYEQYF
.,.,TRBJ2-5,TRBV5-4,TGTGCCAGCAGCTTGGGGCTTGAAGAGACCCAGTACTTC,CASSLGLEETQYF
.,TRBD2,TRBJ2-7,TRBV29-1,TGCAGCGTTGAAGACGACGGGCTAGCGGGAGTGACCTACGAGCAGTACTTC,CSVEDDGLAGVTYEQYF
.,.,TRBJ2-3,TRBV10-1,TGCGCCAGCAGTGAGTCGAGAGGGTTCACAAATACGCAGTATTTT,CASSESRGFTNTQYF
.,.,TRBJ1-3,TRBV18,TGTGCCAGCTCACAAGGGCCCCCTTTCTCTGGAAACACCATATATTTT,CASSQGPPFSGNTIYF
.,.,TRBJ2-1,TRBV9,TGTGCCAGCAGCTTTGGCCAGGGGTCCTACAATGAGCAGTTCTTC,CASSFGQGSYNEQFF
.,.,TRBJ2-6,TRBV19,TGTGCCAGTACTATACAGGGCTTCGAGCTTGGGGCCAACGTCCTGACTTTC,CASTIQGFELGANVLTF